This TCR beta chain was captured by sequencing in a study of cytomegalovirus exposure and HLA in healthy donors. General study points: Cytomegalovirus-associated TCR beta chains were listed, numbering 164. An ancestry cluster, one associated with Asian ancestry, reportedly showed fewer N-insertions than the roughly 670-donor mean in a later analysis. Indistinguishable V segments, including TRBV6-2 and TRBV6-3, were excluded.

The PCR contained 60 Vbeta and 13 Jbeta primers. The method was immunoSEQ multiplex PCR; TCRdb's version includes in-frame clones alone and lacks a portion of them. This table holds around 160,000 clones, 55% to 70% found once. For this clone: Its specificity is not known.

CDR3 size: 13 residues. Germline loops: CDR1 MNHEY, CDR2 SMNVEV (reference sequence). Trimming cost V 5 bases and J 4 bases, with 9 bases left between them. The chain links TRBV27 to TRBJ2-1; D is possibly TRBD2 (6 bases). This TCR was recovered from a woman aged 40 to 50 in good health and CMV-seropositive. Sequenced input: PBMCs. This CDR3 is CASSTSWYNEQFF. DNA of the CDR3: TGTGCCAGCAGTACTAGCTGGTACAATGAGCAGTTCTTC.